This T cell receptor (beta chain) was found in a study of patients and donors after allogeneic stem cell transplantation (TCRdb year 2020). The library came from RT-PCR. Sequencing relied on a NextSeq 550. TCRdb redid the processing of the public reads, applying fastp at Q25 and MiXCR, and retained in-frame beta chains. When rows share a CDR3 protein, they turn into one entry using the most common DNA and genes. This sample has about 2,200 distinct CDR3 sequences in its table, and 30% of those were observed once. About a sixth of the sample is taken by the ten largest. This clonotype was recorded once. Its antigen is unknown. Base-call qualities are not available, and no considerably larger clone is one nucleotide away. One read alone provides weak support. The CDR3 goes from the cysteine to the phenylalanine over 17 residues. Solely the CDR3 DNA is kept, with 51 bases framed from the first base. V gives up 1 base and J gives up 0 bases, and the segment between their germline ends measures 12 bases. CDR1 and CDR2 are read off the germline V gene as MGHRA and YSYEKL.

The source is a human donor who was either an allogeneic HSCT recipient or a stem cell or donor lymphocyte infusion donor (not recorded which). It is not recorded whose cells these are; they may come from a transplant donor. The V and J genes are TRBV4-1 and TRBJ1-4, with a weak D call of TRBD1 (5 bases match). Source material: blood, either unsorted or a sorted T cell fraction (not recorded which). Read as DNA, the sequence is TGCGCCAGCAGCCAAGGGTATGACAGCGCAACTAATGAAAAACTGTTTTTT. Its amino acids are CASSQGYDSATNEKLFF.